This T cell receptor beta chain was observed in a study of cytomegalovirus exposure and HLA in healthy donors. It was with 60 Vbeta and 13 Jbeta primers that the PCR ran. Method: immunoSEQ multiplex PCR; TCRdb's copy keeps in-frame clones and lacks some. The sample records 95,000 to 150,000 clones, around 86% being singletons. The origin of this receptor is a young man in good health and CMV-seronegative. The sample taken for sequencing was PBMCs.

For the CDR3, the DNA is TGTGCCAGCAGTTTCTTCGGACAGGGCCATGGCTACACCTTC. It codes for CASSFFGQGHGYTF. The chain has TRBV28 and TRBJ1-2; 8 bases are shared with TRBD1. V was pared by 3 bases and J by 6 bases, with 6 bases of the junction left unmatched. The length of the CDR3 is 14 residues. Per germline, CDR1 MDHEN and CDR2 SYDVKM.